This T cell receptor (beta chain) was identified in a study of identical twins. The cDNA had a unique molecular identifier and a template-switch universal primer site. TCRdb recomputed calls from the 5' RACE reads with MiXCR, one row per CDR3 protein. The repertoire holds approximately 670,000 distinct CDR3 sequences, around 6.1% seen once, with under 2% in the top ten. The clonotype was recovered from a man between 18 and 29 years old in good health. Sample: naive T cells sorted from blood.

CDR3 in amino acids: CSARDTGTSQYF. DNA of the CDR3: TGCAGTGCTAGAGACACCGGGACTTCGCAGTATTTT. The genes are TRBV20-1 and TRBJ2-3; D possibly corresponds to TRBD2 (6 bases). From germline, CDR1 is DFQATT and CDR2 SNEGSKA (reference sequence). V lost 0 bases and J 10 bases, leaving 11 bases between the germline ends. This CDR3 has 12 residues.